The entry that follows covers one TCR beta chain sequence. Its antigen remains unknown. PCR amplification relied on 60 Vbeta primers (plus 13 Jbeta primers). Assay used: immunoSEQ multiplex PCR; TCRdb lists only in-frame clones, some missing. This sample has about 190,000 clones, with 81% found just once. This entry belongs to a study of cytomegalovirus exposure and HLA in healthy donors. For the study at large: Counted in an early data release were approximately 85 million unique TCRs from HLA-typed donors.

Study-level results: The number of N-insertions in an Asian-associated ancestry cluster was reportedly below the roughly 670-donor mean in a later analysis. After further analysis at a later stage, 17,000 or so TCR beta sequences were associated with HLA alleles at 0.05 false discovery rate. A few chains linked to CMV were shown in vitro to be specific for CMV antigens.

Sequencing used PBMCs. The sequence was obtained from a man aged 50-59 years in good health and CMV-seronegative.

The chain's CDR3 is CSVRTEWGNQPQHF. CDR3 nucleotides: TGCAGCGTTCGGACAGAATGGGGCAATCAGCCCCAGCATTTT. The J gene is TRBJ1-5, the V gene TRBV29-1; maybe TRBD1 (6 bases). The V and J ends lost 5 bases and 2 bases respectively, with 13 bases between them. The germline gives CDR1 SQVTM, CDR2 ANQGSEA. The CDR3 spans 14 residues.